This TCR beta chain is drawn from a study of breast tumors, draining lymph nodes, adjacent tissues. Samples came from axillary lymph nodes draining the breast cancer. TCRdb processed the multiplex PCR reads anew with MiXCR; each CDR3 protein has one entry. There are approximately 200,000 distinct CDR3 sequences in the sample; roughly 31% occur only once, and 4.3% lies in the top ten. Study-wide results and caveats: Luminal-like breast cancer showed significantly greater tumor-nontumor repertoire similarity than basal-like breast cancer did. Tumor repertoires ranked between lymph nodes and nontumor tissue in diversity, with V and J gene preferences. The lymph node origin of tumor T cells was framed as consistent with a hypothesis, not demonstrated. Most tumor T cells seemingly derive from lymph node, then expand in tumor.

Worth noting for this clonotype: As yet, its antigen is unknown.

The receptor's source is a female donor with breast cancer. Some clones in this sample may be carry-over from other donors' samples. The sequencing input was axillary lymph node tissue.

This CDR3 reads CASSLAPRGHGYTF. The CDR3 coding sequence is TGCGCCAGCAGCTTGGCGCCCCGGGGTCATGGCTACACCTTC. The chain carries TRBV5-1 and TRBJ1-2; D remains unclear. Trimming shortened V by 0 bases and J by 6 bases, and 12 bases separated the two germline ends. This CDR3 is 14 amino acids long. Germline lookup yields CDR1 SGHRS and CDR2 YFSETQ.